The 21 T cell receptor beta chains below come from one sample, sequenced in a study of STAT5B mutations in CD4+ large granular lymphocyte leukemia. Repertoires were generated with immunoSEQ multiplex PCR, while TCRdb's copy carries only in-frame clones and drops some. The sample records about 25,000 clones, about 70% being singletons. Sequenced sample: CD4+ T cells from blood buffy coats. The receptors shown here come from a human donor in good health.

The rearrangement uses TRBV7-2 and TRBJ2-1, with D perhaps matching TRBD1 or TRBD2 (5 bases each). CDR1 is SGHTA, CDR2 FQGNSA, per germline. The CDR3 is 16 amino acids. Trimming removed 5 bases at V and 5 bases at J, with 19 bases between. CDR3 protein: CASSLRGPTVNNEQFF. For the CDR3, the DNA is TGTGCCAGCAGCCTACGGGGACCGACGGTGAACAATGAGCAGTTCTTC. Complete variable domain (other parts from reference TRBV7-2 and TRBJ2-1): GAGVSQSPSNKVTEKGKDVELRCDPISGHTALYWYRQSLGQGLEFLIYFQGNSAPDKSGLPSDRFSAERTGGSVSTLTIQRTQQEDSAVYLCASSLRGPTVNNEQFFGPGTRLTVL.

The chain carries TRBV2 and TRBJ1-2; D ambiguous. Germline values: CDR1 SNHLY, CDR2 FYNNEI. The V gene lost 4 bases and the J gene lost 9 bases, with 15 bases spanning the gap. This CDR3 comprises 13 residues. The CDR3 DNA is TGTGCCAGCAGTGGAGACGTGGGCAGGAGCTACACCTTC. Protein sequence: CASSGDVGRSYTF. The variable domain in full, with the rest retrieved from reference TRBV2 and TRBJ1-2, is EPEVTQTPSHQVTQMGQEVILRCVPISNHLYFYWYRQILGQKVEFLVSFYNNEISEKSEIFDDQFSVERPDGSNFTLKIRSTKLEDSAMYFCASSGDVGRSYTFGSGTRLTVV.

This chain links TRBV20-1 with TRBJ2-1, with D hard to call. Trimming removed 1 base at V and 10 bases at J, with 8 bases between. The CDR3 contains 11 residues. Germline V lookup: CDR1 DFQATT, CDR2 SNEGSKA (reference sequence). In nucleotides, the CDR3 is TGCAGTGCTAGAGTGGGTAGAGAGCAGTTCTTC. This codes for CSARVGREQFF.

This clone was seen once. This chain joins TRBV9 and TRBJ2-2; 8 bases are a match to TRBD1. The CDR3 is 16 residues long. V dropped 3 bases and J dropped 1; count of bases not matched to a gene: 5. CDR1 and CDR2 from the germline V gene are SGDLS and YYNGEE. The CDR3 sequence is CASSADRGWNTGELFF. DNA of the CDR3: TGTGCCAGCAGCGCCGACAGGGGATGGAACACCGGGGAGCTGTTTTTT. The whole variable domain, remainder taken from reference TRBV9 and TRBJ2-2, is DSGVTQTPKHLITATGQRVTLRCSPRSGDLSVYWYQQSLDQGLQFLIQYYNGEERAKGNILERFSAQQFPDLHSELNLSSLELGDSALYFCASSADRGWNTGELFFGEGSRLTVL.

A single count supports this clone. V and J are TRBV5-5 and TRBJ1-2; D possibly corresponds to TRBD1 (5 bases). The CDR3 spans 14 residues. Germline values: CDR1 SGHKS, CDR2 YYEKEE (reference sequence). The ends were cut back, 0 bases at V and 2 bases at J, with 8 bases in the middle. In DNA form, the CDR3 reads TGTGCCAGCAGCTTGGGAGGGGACAACTATGGCTACACCTTC. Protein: CASSLGGDNYGYTF.

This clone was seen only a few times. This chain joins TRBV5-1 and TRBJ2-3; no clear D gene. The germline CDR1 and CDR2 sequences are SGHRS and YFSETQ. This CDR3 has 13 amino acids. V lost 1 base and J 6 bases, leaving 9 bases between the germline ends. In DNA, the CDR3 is TGCGCCAGCAGCTTGACAATCCGGGATACGCAGTATTTT. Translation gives CASSLTIRDTQYF.

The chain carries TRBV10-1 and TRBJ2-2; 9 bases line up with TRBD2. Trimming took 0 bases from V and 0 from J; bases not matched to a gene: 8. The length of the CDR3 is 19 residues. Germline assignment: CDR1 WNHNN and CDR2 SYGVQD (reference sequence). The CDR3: CASSESLLAGITNTGELFF. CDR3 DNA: TGCGCCAGCAGTGAGTCCTTACTAGCGGGCATTACGAACACCGGGGAGCTGTTTTTT.

CDR3 in DNA: TGTGCCAGCAGCTTTCTTTCCACCGGGGAGCTGTTTTTT. It translates to CASSFLSTGELFF. The chain joins TRBV11-3 to TRBJ2-2; D call uncertain. The CDR3 runs to 13 residues. Germline V gene sequence: CDR1 SGHNT, CDR2 YENEEA. Between the trimmed V and J ends, which lost 3 bases and 4 bases, there was a span of 6 bases.

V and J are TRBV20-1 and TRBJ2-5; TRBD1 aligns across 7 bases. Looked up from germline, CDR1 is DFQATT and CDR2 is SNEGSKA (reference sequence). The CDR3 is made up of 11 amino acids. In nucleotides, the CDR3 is TGCACGGGGACAGTCCAAGAGACCCAGTACTTC. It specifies CTGTVQETQYF.

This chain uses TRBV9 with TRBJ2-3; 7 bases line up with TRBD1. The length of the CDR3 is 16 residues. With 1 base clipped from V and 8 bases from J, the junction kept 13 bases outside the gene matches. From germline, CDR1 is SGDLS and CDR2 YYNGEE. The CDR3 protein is CASSVKLRTGGSTQYF. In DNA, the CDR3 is TGTGCCAGCAGCGTAAAGTTACGGACAGGCGGTAGTACGCAGTATTTT.

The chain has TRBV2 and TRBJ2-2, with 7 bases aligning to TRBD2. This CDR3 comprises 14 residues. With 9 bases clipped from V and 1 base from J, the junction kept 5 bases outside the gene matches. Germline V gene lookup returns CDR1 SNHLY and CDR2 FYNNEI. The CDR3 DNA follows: TGTGCCAGGTCCGGGACTATGAACACCGGGGAGCTGTTTTTT. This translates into CARSGTMNTGELFF.

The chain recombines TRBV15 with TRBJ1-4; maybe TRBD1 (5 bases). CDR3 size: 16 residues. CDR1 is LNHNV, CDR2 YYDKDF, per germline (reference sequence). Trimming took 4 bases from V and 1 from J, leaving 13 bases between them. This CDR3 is CATSKNRQRTNEKLFF. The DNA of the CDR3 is TGTGCCACCAGCAAAAATAGACAGCGAACTAATGAAAAACTGTTTTTT.

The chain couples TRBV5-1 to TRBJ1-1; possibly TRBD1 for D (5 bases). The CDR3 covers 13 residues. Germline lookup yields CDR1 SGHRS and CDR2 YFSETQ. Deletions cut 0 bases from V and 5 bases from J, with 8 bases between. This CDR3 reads CASSLAGQTEAFF. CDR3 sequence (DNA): TGCGCCAGCAGCTTGGCCGGACAAACTGAAGCTTTCTTT. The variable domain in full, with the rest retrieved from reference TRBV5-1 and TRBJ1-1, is KAGVTQTPRYLIKTRGQQVTLSCSPISGHRSVSWYQQTPGQGLQFLFEYFSETQRNKGNFPGRFSGRQFSNSRSEMNVSTLELGDSALYLCASSLAGQTEAFFGQGTRLTVV.

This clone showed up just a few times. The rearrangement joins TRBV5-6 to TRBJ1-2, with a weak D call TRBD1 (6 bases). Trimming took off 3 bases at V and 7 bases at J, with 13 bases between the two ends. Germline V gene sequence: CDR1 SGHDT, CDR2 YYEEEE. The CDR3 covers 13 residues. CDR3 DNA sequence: TGTGCCAGCAGCTATGAGGGGGAACGTGGCTACACCTTC. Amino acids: CASSYEGERGYTF.

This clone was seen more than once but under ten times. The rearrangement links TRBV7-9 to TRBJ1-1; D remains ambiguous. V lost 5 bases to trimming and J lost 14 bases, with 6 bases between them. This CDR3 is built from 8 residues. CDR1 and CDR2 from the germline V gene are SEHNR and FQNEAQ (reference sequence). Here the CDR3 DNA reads TGTGCCAGCAGCCCACAATTCTTT. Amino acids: CASSPQFF.

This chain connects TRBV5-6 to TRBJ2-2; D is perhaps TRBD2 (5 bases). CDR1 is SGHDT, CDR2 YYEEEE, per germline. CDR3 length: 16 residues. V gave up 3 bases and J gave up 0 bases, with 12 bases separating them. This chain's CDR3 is CASSSKLETNTGELFF. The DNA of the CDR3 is TGTGCCAGCAGCTCCAAACTAGAAACGAACACCGGGGAGCTGTTTTTT.

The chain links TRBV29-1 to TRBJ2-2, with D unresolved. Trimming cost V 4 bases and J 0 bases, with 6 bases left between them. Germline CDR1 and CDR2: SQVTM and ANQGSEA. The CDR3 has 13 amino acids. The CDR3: CSVADSNTGELFF. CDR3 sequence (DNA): TGCAGCGTTGCTGATTCGAACACCGGGGAGCTGTTTTTT.

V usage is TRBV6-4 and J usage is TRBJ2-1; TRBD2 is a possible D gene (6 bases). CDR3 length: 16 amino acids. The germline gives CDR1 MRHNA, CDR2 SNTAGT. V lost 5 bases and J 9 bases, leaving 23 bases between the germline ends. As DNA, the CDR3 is TGTGCCAGCAGTATCACTGGGACTTTCTCTCACGTTGAGCAGTTCTTC. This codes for CASSITGTFSHVEQFF.

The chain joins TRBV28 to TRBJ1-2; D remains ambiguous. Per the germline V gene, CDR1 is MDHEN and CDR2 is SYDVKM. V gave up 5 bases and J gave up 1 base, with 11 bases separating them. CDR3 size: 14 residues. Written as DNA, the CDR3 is TGTGCCAGCAGTGACGACATCCTTAACTATGGCTACACCTTC. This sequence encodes CASSDDILNYGYTF.

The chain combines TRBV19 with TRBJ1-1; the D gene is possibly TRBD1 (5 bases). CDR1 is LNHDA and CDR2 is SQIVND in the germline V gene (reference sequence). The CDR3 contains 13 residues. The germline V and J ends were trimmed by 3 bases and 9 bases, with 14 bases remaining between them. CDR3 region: CASSIGAGFKAFF. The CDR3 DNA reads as TGTGCCAGTAGTATTGGGGCCGGCTTCAAAGCTTTCTTT.

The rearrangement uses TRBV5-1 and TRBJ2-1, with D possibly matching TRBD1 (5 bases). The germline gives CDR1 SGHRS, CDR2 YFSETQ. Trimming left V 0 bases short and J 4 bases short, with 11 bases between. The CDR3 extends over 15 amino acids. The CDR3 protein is CASSLEGLGYNEQFF. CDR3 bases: TGCGCCAGCAGCTTGGAGGGGTTGGGGTACAATGAGCAGTTCTTC.